This T cell receptor beta chain was sequenced in a study of B cell selection in AIRE deficiency. CDR3 length: 12 amino acids. Germline loops: CDR1 SGHRS, CDR2 YFSETQ. Trimming took off 5 bases at V and 1 base at J, with 6 bases between the two ends. General study findings and limits: Tconv and Treg cells from AIRE-deficient patients resembled healthy donors in TCRBV usage, CDR3 length and diversity. Around 31% of healthy-donor shared Treg TCRbeta sequences appeared in patient Tconv cells.

Sorted regulatory T cells were CD4-positive, CD25-high and CD127-low or negative. How the authors handled the data: Around 50,000 patient and around 100,000 healthy donor TCRbeta sequences came from Tregs. Sequencing was performed with immunoSEQ multiplex PCR; in TCRdb, only in-frame clones are kept and a portion is missing. The DNA gave D and trimming, while V, J and clone size come from that table. The sample holds roughly 24,000 clones, roughly 90% seen once. Turning to this clone: Its antigen is undetermined.

The receptor comes from a human donor in good health. The source material was CD4+CD25+ Tregs sorted from PBMCs. J is TRBJ2-5 and V is TRBV5-1, with D maybe TRBD2 (6 bases). CDR3 in amino acids: CASRGGQETQYF. CDR3 bases: TGCGCCAGCAGGGGAGGCCAAGAGACCCAGTACTTC.